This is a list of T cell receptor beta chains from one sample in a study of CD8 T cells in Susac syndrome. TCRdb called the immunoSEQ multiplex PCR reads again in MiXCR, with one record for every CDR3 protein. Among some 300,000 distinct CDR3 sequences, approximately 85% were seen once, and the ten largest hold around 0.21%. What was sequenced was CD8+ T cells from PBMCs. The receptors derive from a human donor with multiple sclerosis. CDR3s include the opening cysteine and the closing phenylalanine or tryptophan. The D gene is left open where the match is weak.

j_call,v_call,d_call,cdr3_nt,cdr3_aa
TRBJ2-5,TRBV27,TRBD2,TGTGCCAGCAGTTTATTCGGGACTAGCCCCCAAGAGACCCAGTACTTC,CASSLFGTSPQETQYF
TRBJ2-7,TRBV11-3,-,TGTGCCAGCAGCTTAAGCTACGGGTTCCGGGACGAGCAGTACTTC,CASSLSYGFRDEQYF
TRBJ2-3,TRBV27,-,TGTGCCAGCAGTAGAGGGTCGGGGGGCTGGACAGATACGCAGTATTTT,CASSRGSGGWTDTQYF
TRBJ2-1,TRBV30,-,TGTGCCTGGAGTGTAGGGCTAGGGGGTAGTGAGCAGTTCTTC,CAWSVGLGGSEQFF
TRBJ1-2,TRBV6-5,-,TGTGCCAGCAGTTACTCGATGGACCGAAACTATGGCTACACCTTC,CASSYSMDRNYGYTF
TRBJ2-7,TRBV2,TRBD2,TGTGCCAGCAGTGAGACGTTCGCGGAGACTAGCTTCTCCTACGAGCAGTACTTC,CASSETFAETSFSYEQYF
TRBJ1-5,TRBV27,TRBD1,TGTGCCAGCTCTACCTGGACAGGGAGTCAGCCCCAGCATTTT,CASSTWTGSQPQHF
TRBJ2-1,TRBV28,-,TGTGCCAGCAGTCGCACCTACAATGAGCAGTTCTTC,CASSRTYNEQFF
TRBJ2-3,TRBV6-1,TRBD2,TGTGCCAGCAGTCCGTGGGGACTAGCGGGAGACACTGATACGCAGTATTTT,CASSPWGLAGDTDTQYF
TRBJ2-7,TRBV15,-,TGTGCCACCAGCAGAGATTCTATTGGGACCGCCTACGAGCAGTACTTC,CATSRDSIGTAYEQYF